This TCR beta chain was sequenced during a study of T cells in Graves' hyperthyroidism and ophthalmopathy. CDR3 length: 14 residues. The ends lost 4 bases at V and 4 bases at J; junction bases unmatched: 5. Germline loops: CDR1 MDHEN, CDR2 SYDVKM. This clonotype was counted ten times or more. RNA transcripts were the template for amplifying TCR beta CDR3 regions. TCR CDR3 underwent first-round RT-PCR with the HTBI primer set. TCRdb redid the calling of the multiplex PCR reads with MiXCR, one entry per CDR3 protein. Of approximately 610,000 distinct CDR3 sequences in the sample, roughly 14% were seen once.

V usage is TRBV28 and J usage is TRBJ2-7; 9 bases align to TRBD1. This TCR derives from a woman aged 40 to 49 with Graves' ophthalmopathy. Sequenced input: blood. CDR3 in amino acids: CASSSGTGNYEQYF. The CDR3 coding sequence is TGTGCCAGCAGTTCCGGGACAGGGAATTACGAGCAGTACTTC.